This TCR beta chain emerged from a study of cytomegalovirus exposure and HLA in healthy donors. Points from the study as a whole: Productive rates of about 90% or about 30% were seen for most TCR beta V segments in an earlier analysis.

With 60 Vbeta and 13 Jbeta primers, the PCR was carried out. TCRdb keeps only in-frame clones here, not all; method: immunoSEQ multiplex PCR. The sample holds 90,000 to 120,000 clones; 77% are singletons and the top ten take roughly 3.9%. Worth noting for this clone: Its antigen is not known.

Sequencing was done on a sample of PBMCs. The clonotype comes from a male donor in good health and CMV-seronegative.

CDR3 DNA sequence: TGTGCCAGCAGCCCCCTCCAAGCGGCGAGGAGGTATTTT. This gives the protein CASSPLQAARRYF. The genes are TRBV14 and TRBJ2-3; TRBD2 might be the D (5 bases). This CDR3 has 13 amino acids. From germline, CDR1 is SGHDN and CDR2 FVKESK. V was clipped by 4 bases and J by 14 bases, with 19 bases between them.